The sequence of this T cell receptor beta chain was determined in a study of monozygotic twins with cystic fibrosis. The wider study: With approximately 14 PCR cycles, barcoded libraries came from about 3 micrograms of fragmented DNA. General study points: Shared CDR3 numbers were not associated with age, concordance or severity. Monozygotic CF twin pairs shared significantly more nucleotide-identical clonotypes than unrelated CF individuals did. In 13 of 16 pairs, V gene usage was closest to the co-twin's.

The CDR3 sequence is 15 residues long. Trimming pared 4 bases from V and 0 bases from J, leaving 9 bases between. The germline gives CDR1 ENHRY, CDR2 SYGVKD. The protocol was immunoSEQ multiplex PCR, while the TCRdb copy is restricted to in-frame clones and leaves out a portion. The repertoire holds around 33,000 clones, with approximately 80% as singletons. A word on this clone: The target antigen is unknown.

V gene TRBV10-3 combines with J gene TRBJ2-2, with TRBD2 as a possible D gene (6 bases). This TCR came from a girl aged 2 to 10 with cystic fibrosis. Material: blood. CDR3 coding DNA: TGTGCCATCAGTGCAGGGACTCCGAACACCGGGGAGCTGTTTTTT. As protein: CAISAGTPNTGELFF.